Below, one T cell receptor beta chain is given with its context. The antigen is not known. These data originate in a study of T cell repertoires in cytomegalovirus infection. Study-level information: Selection of CMV epitopes for the study included recently identified HLA-C-restricted and well-studied HLA-B-restricted ones. General study points: The ex vivo response was dominated by HLA-C-restricted CMV-specific TCR beta clonotypes. There were carriers of CMV plus the relevant HLA, and cumulative public TCR beta family frequency identified them.

Germline CDR1 is SGHTA and CDR2 is FQGNSA. The V segment lost 4 bases and the J segment 5 bases; nucleotides outside the gene matches: 13. The CDR3 spans 17 residues. From the reads, TCRdb called clonotypes with MiXCR, one entry per CDR3 protein. The sample holds hundreds of thousands of distinct CDR3 sequences, about 33% seen once. V and J are TRBV7-2 and TRBJ2-2, with 7 bases lining up with TRBD1. The TCR comes from a human donor in good health (CMV status not recorded). Some clones in this sample may be carry-over from other donors' samples. The sample consisted of cultured PBMCs, taken from culture after CMV antigen stimulation. For the CDR3, the DNA is TGTGCCAGCAGCTCAAAGACAGGGTCGGTCCGAACCGGGGAGCTGTTTTTT. Its protein product is CASSSKTGSVRTGELFF.